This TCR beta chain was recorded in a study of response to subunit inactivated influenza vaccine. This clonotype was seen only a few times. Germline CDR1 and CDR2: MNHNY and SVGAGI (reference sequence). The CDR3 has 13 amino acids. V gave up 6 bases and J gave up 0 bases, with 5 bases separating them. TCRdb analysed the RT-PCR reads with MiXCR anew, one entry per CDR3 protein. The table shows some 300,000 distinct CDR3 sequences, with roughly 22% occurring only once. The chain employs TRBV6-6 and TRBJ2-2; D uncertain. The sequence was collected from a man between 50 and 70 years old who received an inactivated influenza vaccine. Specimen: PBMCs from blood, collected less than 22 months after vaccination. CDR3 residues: CASSSSNTGELFF. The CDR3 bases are TGTGCCAGCAGCTCGTCGAACACCGGGGAGCTGTTTTTT.